This T cell receptor (beta chain) was documented in a study of CD8 T cell repertoires and HIV-1 epitope variants. Study as a whole: Controls included no peptide, Ebola AY9 epitope, and a CMV, EBV, flu pool. Epitopes were three Gag families plus Nef HW9 and YT9. IL-2, IL-7 and IL-15 were added on days 3 and 7 of 10-day cultures.

Survey-depth immunoSEQ sequencing covered TCR beta CDR3 regions. Repertoires were generated with immunoSEQ multiplex PCR, while TCRdb's copy carries only in-frame clones and drops some. Of some 4,100 clones in the sample, 60% to 75% were seen once. Worth noting for this clone: Its antigen is currently unknown.

CDR3 length equals 15 residues. Looked up from germline, CDR1 is MDHEN and CDR2 is SYDVKM. Trimming stripped 7 bases from V and 2 bases from J, with 17 bases between. Sequencing input: cultured CD8+ T cells derived from PBMCs. The chain recombines TRBV28 with TRBJ2-5, with D possibly called TRBD1 or TRBD2 (5 bases each). This clonotype originated in a male donor with HIV. The CDR3 loop is CASTPLGETQETQYF. The CDR3 nucleotides are TGTGCCAGCACCCCCTTGGGGGAAACGCAAGAGACCCAGTACTTC.